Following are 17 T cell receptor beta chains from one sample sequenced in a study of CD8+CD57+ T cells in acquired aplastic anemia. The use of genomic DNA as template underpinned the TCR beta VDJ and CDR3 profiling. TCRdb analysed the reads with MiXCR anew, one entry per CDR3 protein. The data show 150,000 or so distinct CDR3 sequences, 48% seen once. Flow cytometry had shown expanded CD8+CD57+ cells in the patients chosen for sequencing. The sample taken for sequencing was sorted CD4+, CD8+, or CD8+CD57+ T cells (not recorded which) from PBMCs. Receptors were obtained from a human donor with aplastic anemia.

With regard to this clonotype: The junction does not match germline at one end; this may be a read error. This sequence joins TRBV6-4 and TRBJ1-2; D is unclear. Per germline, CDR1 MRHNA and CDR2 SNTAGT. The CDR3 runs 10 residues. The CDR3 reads CAISEPIWTF. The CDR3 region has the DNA TGTGCCATCAGTGAACCCATTTGGACCTTT.

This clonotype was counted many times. The CDR3 bases are TGTGCCAGCAGCTCACAGGGGGCCCATGGCTACACCTTC. Amino acid sequence: CASSSQGAHGYTF. The chain carries TRBV7-9 and TRBJ1-2, with TRBD1 matching over 9 bases. The CDR3 sequence is 13 residues long. Per the germline V gene, CDR1 is SEHNR and CDR2 is FQNEAQ (reference sequence). Germline trimming cut 4 bases from V and 6 bases from J; bases unmatched to any gene: 3.

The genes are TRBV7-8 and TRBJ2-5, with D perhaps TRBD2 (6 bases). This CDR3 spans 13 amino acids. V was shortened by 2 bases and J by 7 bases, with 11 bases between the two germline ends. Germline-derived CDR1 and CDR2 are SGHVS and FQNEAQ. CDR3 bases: TGTGCCAGCAGCTTATCCGGGACTGCGACCCAGTACTTC. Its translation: CASSLSGTATQYF.

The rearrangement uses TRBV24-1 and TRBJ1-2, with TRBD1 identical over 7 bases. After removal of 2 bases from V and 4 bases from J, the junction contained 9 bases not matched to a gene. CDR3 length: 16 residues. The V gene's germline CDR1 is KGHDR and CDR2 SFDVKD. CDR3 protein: CATSDSRTGFPYGYTF. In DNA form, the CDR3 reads TGTGCCACCAGTGATTCCCGGACAGGATTCCCCTATGGCTACACCTTC.

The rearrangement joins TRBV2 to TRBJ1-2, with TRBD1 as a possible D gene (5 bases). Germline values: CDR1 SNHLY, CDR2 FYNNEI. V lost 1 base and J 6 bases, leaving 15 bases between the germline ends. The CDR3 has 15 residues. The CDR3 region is CASSEGGGRLHGYTF. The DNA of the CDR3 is TGTGCCAGCAGTGAAGGGGGGGGTAGACTACATGGCTACACCTTC.

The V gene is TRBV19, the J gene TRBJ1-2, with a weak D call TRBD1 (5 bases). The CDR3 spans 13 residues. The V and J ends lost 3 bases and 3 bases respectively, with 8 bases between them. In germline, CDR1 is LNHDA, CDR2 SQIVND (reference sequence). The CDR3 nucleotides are TGTGCCAGTAGTATTAAGACAGACTATGGCTACACCTTC. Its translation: CASSIKTDYGYTF.

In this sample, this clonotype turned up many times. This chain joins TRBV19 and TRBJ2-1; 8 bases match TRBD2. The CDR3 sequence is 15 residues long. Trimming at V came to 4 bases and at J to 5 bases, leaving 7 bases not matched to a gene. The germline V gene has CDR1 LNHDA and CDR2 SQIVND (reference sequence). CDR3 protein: CASSTNGRVDNEQFF. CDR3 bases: TGTGCCAGTAGTACAAACGGGAGGGTTGACAATGAGCAGTTCTTC.

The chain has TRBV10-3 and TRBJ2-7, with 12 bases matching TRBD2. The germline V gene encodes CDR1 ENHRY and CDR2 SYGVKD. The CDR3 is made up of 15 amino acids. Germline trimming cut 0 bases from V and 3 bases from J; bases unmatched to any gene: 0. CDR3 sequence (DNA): TGTGCCATCAGTGAGTCGACTAGCGGGAGCTACGAGCAGTACTTC. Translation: CAISESTSGSYEQYF.

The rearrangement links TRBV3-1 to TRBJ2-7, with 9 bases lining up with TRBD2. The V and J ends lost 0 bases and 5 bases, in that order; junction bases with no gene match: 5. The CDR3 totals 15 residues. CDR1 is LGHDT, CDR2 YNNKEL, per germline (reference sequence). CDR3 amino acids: CASSQEVAGADEQYF. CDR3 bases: TGTGCCAGCAGCCAAGAGGTAGCGGGAGCTGACGAGCAGTACTTC.

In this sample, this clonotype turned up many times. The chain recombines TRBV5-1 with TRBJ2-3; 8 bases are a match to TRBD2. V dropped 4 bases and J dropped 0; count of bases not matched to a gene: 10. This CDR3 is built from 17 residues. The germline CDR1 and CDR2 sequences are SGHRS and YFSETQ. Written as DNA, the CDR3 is TGCGCCAGCAGCATCCCACTAGCGGAGACTAGCACAGATACGCAGTATTTT. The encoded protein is CASSIPLAETSTDTQYF.

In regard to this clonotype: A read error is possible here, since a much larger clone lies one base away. CDR3 nucleotides: TGTGCCAGCAGTCCGACAGCGGGCGAGGACGAGCAGTACTTC. The encoded protein is CASSPTAGEDEQYF. The chain links TRBV12-3 or TRBV12-4 to TRBJ2-7, with D possibly TRBD2 on 6 matching bases. The CDR3 is made up of 14 amino acids. Deletions cut 5 bases from V and 5 bases from J, with 16 bases between.

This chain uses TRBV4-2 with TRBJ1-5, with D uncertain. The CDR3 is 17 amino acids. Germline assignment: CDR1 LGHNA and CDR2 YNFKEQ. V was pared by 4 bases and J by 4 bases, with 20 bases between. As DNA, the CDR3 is TGTGCCAGCAGCCTAAAAGGCAGGATAGCGAAAAATCAGCCCCAGCATTTT. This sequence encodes CASSLKGRIAKNQPQHF.

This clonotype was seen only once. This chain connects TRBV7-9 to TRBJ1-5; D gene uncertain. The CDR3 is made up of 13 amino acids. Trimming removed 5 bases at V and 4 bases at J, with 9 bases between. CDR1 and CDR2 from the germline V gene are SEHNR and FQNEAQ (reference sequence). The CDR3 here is CASSLGVNQPQHF. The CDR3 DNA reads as TGTGCCAGCAGCCTCGGGGTTAATCAGCCCCAGCATTTT. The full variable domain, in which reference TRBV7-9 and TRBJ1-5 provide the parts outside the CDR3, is DTGVSQNPRHKITKRGQNVTFRCDPISEHNRLYWYRQTLGQGPEFLTYFQNEAQLEKSRLLSDRFSAERPKGSFSTLEIQRTEQGDSAMYLCASSLGVNQPQHFGDGTRLSIL.

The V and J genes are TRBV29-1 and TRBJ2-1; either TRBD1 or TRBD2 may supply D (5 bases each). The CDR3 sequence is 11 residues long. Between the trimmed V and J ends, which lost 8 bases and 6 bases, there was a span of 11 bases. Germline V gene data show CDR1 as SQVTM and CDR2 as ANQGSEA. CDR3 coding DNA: TGCAGCATGGGGACGGTCAATGAGCAGTTCTTC. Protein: CSMGTVNEQFF.

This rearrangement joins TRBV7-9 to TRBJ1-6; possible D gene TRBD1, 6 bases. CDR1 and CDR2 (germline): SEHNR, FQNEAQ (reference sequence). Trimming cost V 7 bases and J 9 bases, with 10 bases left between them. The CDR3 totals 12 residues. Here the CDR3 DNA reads TGTGCCAGCACCCCGGGGGCTTCACCCCTCCACTTT. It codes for CASTPGASPLHF.

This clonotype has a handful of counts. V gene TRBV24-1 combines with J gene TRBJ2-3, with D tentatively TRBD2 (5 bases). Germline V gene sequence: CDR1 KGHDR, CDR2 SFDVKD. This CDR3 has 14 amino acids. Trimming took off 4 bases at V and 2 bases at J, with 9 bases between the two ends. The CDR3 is CATSETDYTDTQYF. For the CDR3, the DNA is TGTGCCACCAGTGAAACCGACTACACAGATACGCAGTATTTT.

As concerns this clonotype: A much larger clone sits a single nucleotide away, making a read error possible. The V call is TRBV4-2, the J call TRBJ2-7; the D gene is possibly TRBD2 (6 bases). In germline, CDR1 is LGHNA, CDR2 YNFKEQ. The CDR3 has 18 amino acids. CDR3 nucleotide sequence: TGTGCCAGCAGCCAAGATAGTAGGTGGCCTAGCGTTACCTACGAGCAGTGCTTC. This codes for CASSQDSRWPSVTYEQCF.